This TCR beta chain was sequenced in a study of T cells in localized non-small cell lung cancer. In this sample, this clone turned up a few times. What it binds is unknown. The CDR3 runs to 15 residues. CDR1 and CDR2 (germline): SNHLY, FYNNEI. Trimming took 2 bases from V and 9 from J, leaving 14 bases between them. Data came from immunoSEQ multiplex PCR; TCRdb stores just in-frame clones and leaves some out. Among 40,000 to 60,000 clones listed, approximately 86% were seen once. Study conclusions and caveats: Paired adjacent lung recovered a median roughly 50 of the top 100 tumor clones. Investigators sequenced only a single tumor region, leaving heterogeneity possible. Uninvolved adjacent lung had more T cell clonality than any other tissue, topping tumor.

This rearrangement joins TRBV2 to TRBJ1-6; maybe TRBD1 (5 bases). The sequencing used PBMCs, collected before any cancer treatment. The sequence was collected from a female donor with stage II lung adenocarcinoma. The CDR3 region has the DNA TGTGCCAGCAGTGAACGGGGACTCCCAGGTTCACCCCTCCACTTT. This encodes CASSERGLPGSPLHF.